The rows below give T cell receptor beta chains drawn from one sample of a study of blood T cell repertoires in COVID-19. Method: immunoSEQ multiplex PCR; TCRdb's copy keeps in-frame clones and lacks some. This sample has a few hundred thousand clones; approximately 90% occur once, and the top ten carry about 2.3%. Sequencing used peripheral blood. The receptors come from a man between 18 and 35 years old with active or convalescent COVID-19. Both conserved end residues are part of each CDR3. The D gene is left open where the match is weak. Clone size is not always given. Where it is, it says once, few, many or a class for expanded clones.

d_gene	abundance	j_gene	v_gene	CDR3nt	CDR3aa
.	few	TRBJ1-5	TRBV6-5	TGTGCCAGCAGCCGGCAACGGGACTCGCGTCAGCCCCAGCATTTT	CASSRQRDSRQPQHF
.	.	TRBJ2-7	TRBV27	TGTGCCAGCAGTTTAAATCCCCAGACCTACGAGCAGTACTTC	CASSLNPQTYEQYF
TRBD1	.	TRBJ2-7	TRBV7-2	TGTGCCAGCAGCCCACCGGGACAGCGATCCACCTACGAGCAGTACTTC	CASSPPGQRSTYEQYF
.	.	TRBJ1-2	TRBV15	TGTGCCACCAGCAGAGCAGCGGGGGCAGTCACTTATGGCTACACCTTC	CATSRAAGAVTYGYTF
.	.	TRBJ2-7	TRBV27	TGTGCCAGCAGTTCGCGGGAGCTACGGGGGCTCGAGCAGTACTTC	CASSSRELRGLEQYF
TRBD1	.	TRBJ1-2	TRBV2	TGTGCCAGCAGTGAATACCAGGGGGCAGGAGGCTACACCTTC	CASSEYQGAGGYTF
TRBD2	.	TRBJ2-5	TRBV5-1	TGCGCCAGCAGCTGGGGGACTAGCGGAAAAGAGACCCAGTACTTC	CASSWGTSGKETQYF
TRBD1	once	TRBJ2-1	TRBV11-1	TGTGCCAGCAGCTTAGAGGGACAGGGGTCTGACAATGAGCAGTTCTTC	CASSLEGQGSDNEQFF
TRBD1	.	TRBJ2-2	TRBV14	TGTGCCAGCAGCCAAGACAGGGGGCTAGGTCTCGGGGAGCTGTTTTTT	CASSQDRGLGLGELFF
TRBD1	.	TRBJ2-1	TRBV25-1	TGTGCCAGCAGCGCCACAGGGGGCGCGCCCAATGAGCAGTTCTTC	CASSATGGAPNEQFF
TRBD1	.	TRBJ2-2	TRBV5-1	TGCGCCAGCAGCCCGGGGACAGGGGGGTACACCGGGGAGCTGTTTTTT	CASSPGTGGYTGELFF
TRBD1	.	TRBJ2-7	TRBV6-2/TRBV6-3	TGTGCCAGCAGTAAACTCCACGGGACAGTCCACGAGCAGTACTTC	CASSKLHGTVHEQYF
TRBD1	.	TRBJ1-2	TRBV27	TGTGCCAGCTGCAGGGGGGTGAATTTAGGCTACACCTTC	CASCRGVNLGYTF
TRBD2	.	TRBJ2-1	TRBV11-2	TGTGCCAGCAGCCCCAGCGGGGGCTCCTACAATGAGCAGTTCTTC	CASSPSGGSYNEQFF
TRBD2	.	TRBJ2-3	TRBV7-9	TGTGCCAGCAGTATTAGCGGGAACACAGATACGCAGTATTTT	CASSISGNTDTQYF
TRBD2	.	TRBJ2-1	TRBV28	TGTGCCAGCAGTATAAGCGGGAGGGACTACAATGAGCAGTTCTTC	CASSISGRDYNEQFF
.	.	TRBJ1-3	TRBV3-1/TRBV3-2	TGTGCCAGCAGCCAAGATTCTGCGTTTATTGCTGGAAACACCATATATTTT	CASSQDSAFIAGNTIYF
.	.	TRBJ1-2	TRBV29-1	TGCAGCGTTCCTATAATGCCCGGCCTGGGAGAAAACTATGGCTACACCTTC	CSVPIMPGLGENYGYTF
.	.	TRBJ1-2	TRBV12-3/TRBV12-4	TGTGCCAGCAGTTTTATCCCGAACCGGGGCTACACCTTC	CASSFIPNRGYTF
.	.	TRBJ1-1	TRBV6-5	TGTGCCAGCAGCCCCGAATGGGGAGGCGACACTGAAGCTTTCTTT	CASSPEWGGDTEAFF
TRBD2	.	TRBJ2-3	TRBV11-2	TGTGCCAGCAGCTTAGTGCCAGCGGGGGGAGGGGATACGCAGTATTTT	CASSLVPAGGGDTQYF
TRBD2	many	TRBJ2-7	TRBV11-2	TGTGCCAGCAGCTTAATAATAGCGGGAGGGTGGGAGCAGTACTTC	CASSLIIAGGWEQYF
.	few	TRBJ2-7	TRBV28	TGTGCCAGCAGGGAGAACTACGAGCAGTACTTC	CASRENYEQYF
TRBD1	.	TRBJ1-1	TRBV5-4	TGTGCCAGCAGCGGAGCGGACAGGGGTCGCACTGAAGCTTTCTTT	CASSGADRGRTEAFF
.	few	TRBJ2-3	TRBV7-2	TGTGCCAGCAGCTTACCGGTAGGGGCGATCACAGATACGCAGTATTTT	CASSLPVGAITDTQYF
.	.	TRBJ2-7	TRBV12-3/TRBV12-4	TGTGCCAGCACCCCATCGCGAACCGAGCAGTACTTC	CASTPSRTEQYF
.	few	TRBJ1-1	TRBV2	TGTGCCAGCATTCCTTTTTCGGGGACTGAAGCTTTCTTT	CASIPFSGTEAFF
TRBD2	.	TRBJ2-2	TRBV4-3	TGCGCCAGCAGCCAAGTGGTTAGCGGGATCGGGGAGCTGTTTTTT	CASSQVVSGIGELFF
.	.	TRBJ1-1	TRBV4-3	TGCGCCAGCAGCCAAGGCGACAGTTTCATGAACACTGAAGCTTTCTTT	CASSQGDSFMNTEAFF
.	.	TRBJ1-2	TRBV14	TGTGCCAGCAGCCAAGCTACGGGCTATGGCTACACCTTC	CASSQATGYGYTF
TRBD1	.	TRBJ1-2	TRBV19	TGTGCCAGTAGTTTTAACTTGGGACAGGGTTTTCCTCATGGCTACACCTTC	CASSFNLGQGFPHGYTF
TRBD1	once	TRBJ1-5	TRBV6-1	TGTGCCAGCAGTGATGGACAGGGGAATCAGCCCCAGCATTTT	CASSDGQGNQPQHF
.	.	TRBJ2-5	TRBV7-9	TGTGCCAGCAGCCCACCGATAGGGGCTGTCAGGGAGACCCAGTACTTC	CASSPPIGAVRETQYF
TRBD2	.	TRBJ2-2	TRBV27	TGTGCCAGCAGTATAGACGTTCCGGCTAGCGGGGGGAACACCGGGGAGCTGTTTTTT	CASSIDVPASGGNTGELFF
.	.	TRBJ1-1	TRBV6-2/TRBV6-3	TGTGCCAGCAGCCACAACCTACAGGGAAAGATTCCTGAAGCTTTCTTT	CASSHNLQGKIPEAFF
TRBD1	once	TRBJ2-7	TRBV4-1	TGCGCCAGCAGCCAAGATATGACAGGACAGGGAGAGGACGAGCAGTACTTC	CASSQDMTGQGEDEQYF
.	.	TRBJ1-5	TRBV6-5	TGTGCCAGCAGTAAGGGGGGGAGGGGAGATCAGCCCCAGCATTTT	CASSKGGRGDQPQHF
.	.	TRBJ1-6	TRBV9	TGTGCCAGCGGCCTAGGGGGAAGCGGCAATTCACCCCTCCACTTT	CASGLGGSGNSPLHF
.	.	TRBJ2-5	TRBV11-2	TGTGCCAGCAGCTCCTGGAGCAGGGACCAAGAGACCCAGTACTTC	CASSSWSRDQETQYF
.	.	TRBJ2-2	TRBV19	TGTGCCAGTAGTATATTGGGGGCTCAGATCATAAACACCGGGGAGCTGTTTTTT	CASSILGAQIINTGELFF
.	.	TRBJ2-7	TRBV5-6	TGTGCCAGCAGCTTGGCCCCTTCCACCGGGACTTGGTCCTACGAGCAGTACTTC	CASSLAPSTGTWSYEQYF
TRBD2	.	TRBJ2-3	TRBV19	TGTGCCAGTAGCCCGGGACTAACCTCCACAGATACGCAGTATTTT	CASSPGLTSTDTQYF
.	.	TRBJ1-6	TRBV27	TGTGCCAGCAGTTACTGGAATTCACCCCTCCACTTT	CASSYWNSPLHF
.	.	TRBJ1-1	TRBV28	TGTGCCAGCAGTTTATTGGGGGGGGAGAACACTGAAGCTTTCTTT	CASSLLGGENTEAFF